A selection of T cell receptor beta chains follows, all from one sample in a study of blood T cell repertoires in COVID-19. Method: immunoSEQ multiplex PCR; TCRdb's copy keeps in-frame clones and lacks some. The table records about 200,000 clones, 70% to 85% of them present only once. The specimen sequenced was PBMCs or T cells enriched from blood (not recorded which). The receptor set was obtained from a woman aged 55-70 years with acute COVID-19. The CDR3 runs from the conserved cysteine through the conserved F or W. The D gene is left open where the match is weak. Size is stated for part of the rows, as once, few or many counts, or as a class when the clone is expanded.

CASSLVLLGRNTEAFF | TGTGCCAGCAGTTTAGTGCTGTTGGGGAGGAACACTGAAGCTTTCTTT | TRBV27 | . | . | TRBJ1-1
CASSYSGEAKNIQYF | TGTGCCAGCAGTTACTCGGGAGAGGCCAAAAACATTCAGTACTTC | TRBV6-2/TRBV6-3 | . | . | TRBJ2-4
CASSFLGQGDSPLHF | TGCGCCAGCAGCTTTCTCGGACAGGGGGATTCACCCCTCCACTTT | TRBV5-1 | once | TRBD1 | TRBJ1-6
CASRGQGAANEKLFF | TGTGCCAGCAGGGGCCAGGGGGCAGCTAATGAAAAACTGTTTTTT | TRBV2 | . | TRBD1 | TRBJ1-4
CASSQEGGNEKLFF | TGTGCCAGCAGCCAAGAGGGGGGTAATGAAAAACTGTTTTTT | TRBV4-2 | . | . | TRBJ1-4
CASSLRGGLTGELFF | TGTGCCAGCAGCCTCCGGGGGGGCCTCACCGGGGAGCTGTTTTTT | TRBV3-1/TRBV3-2 | . | TRBD2 | TRBJ2-2
CASSSLKGGQGSSPLHF | TGTGCCAGCAGTTCATTGAAGGGTGGGCAGGGGAGTTCACCCCTCCACTTT | TRBV2 | . | . | TRBJ1-6
CASSLGLAGGHFTGELFF | TGTGCCAGTAGCCTTGGACTAGCGGGAGGCCATTTCACCGGGGAGCTGTTTTTT | TRBV19 | . | TRBD2 | TRBJ2-2
CASSSLPGTGTGYTF | TGTGCCAGCAGTTCCCTTCCCGGGACAGGGACTGGCTACACCTTC | TRBV28 | . | TRBD1 | TRBJ1-2
CASSLGGQAYEKLFF | TGTGCCAGCAGCTTGGGAGGACAGGCGTATGAAAAACTGTTTTTT | TRBV7-9 | . | TRBD1 | TRBJ1-4
CASSYLSSGEAFF | TGTGCCAGCAGTTATCTCTCATCCGGTGAAGCTTTCTTT | TRBV6-2/TRBV6-3 | . | . | TRBJ1-1
CASMGARNTEAFF | TGTGCCAGTATGGGGGCTCGGAACACTGAAGCTTTCTTT | TRBV19 | . | . | TRBJ1-1
CASSKANLRADYGYTF | TGTGCCAGTAGTAAGGCCAATCTCAGGGCGGACTATGGCTACACCTTC | TRBV19 | . | . | TRBJ1-2
CASTPGGAPTDTQYF | TGTGCCAGCACCCCGGGGGGAGCCCCCACAGATACGCAGTATTTT | TRBV5-5 | . | TRBD2 | TRBJ2-3
CASSVWVDSKNTGELFF | TGTGCCAGCAGCGTCTGGGTAGACTCCAAGAACACCGGGGAGCTGTTTTTT | TRBV9 | . | . | TRBJ2-2
CASSPEYEQYF | TGTGCCAGCAGCCCCGAGTACGAGCAGTACTTC | TRBV7-2 | . | . | TRBJ2-7
CASSWRQIATNEKLFF | TGTGCCAGCAGCTGGAGACAGATTGCAACTAATGAAAAACTGTTTTTT | TRBV7-2 | . | . | TRBJ1-4
CASSRTSGSGNEQFF | TGTGCCAGCAGTAGGACTAGCGGGAGCGGGAATGAGCAGTTCTTC | TRBV6-2/TRBV6-3 | once | TRBD2 | TRBJ2-1
CASSLRRLAGVRTHTGELFF | TGTGCCAGCAGTCTCAGGAGACTAGCGGGGGTTCGAACCCACACCGGGGAGCTGTTTTTT | TRBV13 | few | TRBD2 | TRBJ2-2
CASSEGQGGSPLHF | TGTGCCAGCAGTGAAGGGCAGGGAGGGTCACCCCTCCACTTT | TRBV2 | . | . | TRBJ1-6
CASSASGAGELFF | TGCGCCAGCAGCGCCTCGGGGGCCGGGGAGCTGTTTTTT | TRBV10-1 | . | . | TRBJ2-2
CASSRGLAGAYEQYF | TGTGCCAGCAGCCGCGGACTAGCGGGAGCCTACGAGCAGTACTTC | TRBV3-1/TRBV3-2 | once | TRBD2 | TRBJ2-7
CASSLVSRGGYTF | TGTGCCAGCAGCTTAGTGTCCAGAGGAGGCTACACCTTC | TRBV7-6 | . | . | TRBJ1-2
CASSPGQVWTDTQYF | TGTGCCAGCAGCCCGGGACAGGTTTGGACAGATACGCAGTATTTT | TRBV6-5 | . | TRBD1 | TRBJ2-3
CASSSRLAGATDTQYF | TGTGCCAGCAGCTCCCGACTAGCGGGAGCCACAGATACGCAGTATTTT | TRBV7-8 | . | TRBD2 | TRBJ2-3
CASSSRDRSLSGNTIYF | TGTGCCAGCAGCTCCCGGGACAGGAGCCTCTCTGGAAACACCATATATTTT | TRBV7-9 | . | TRBD1 | TRBJ1-3
CASSPHGGPKNIQYF | TGTGCCAGCAGCCCTCATGGGGGCCCAAAAAACATTCAGTACTTC | TRBV5-4 | . | . | TRBJ2-4
CAWSFSGSSYEQYF | TGTGCCTGGAGTTTTAGCGGGAGCTCCTACGAGCAGTACTTC | TRBV30 | . | TRBD2 | TRBJ2-7
CASSEVAQGNTEAFF | TGTGCCAGCAGTGAAGTCGCACAGGGGAACACTGAAGCTTTCTTT | TRBV2 | . | . | TRBJ1-1
CASSQGQGHEKLFF | TGCGCCAGCAGCCAAGGTCAGGGTCATGAAAAACTGTTTTTT | TRBV4-3 | few | . | TRBJ1-4
CASSQGPSAFF | TGCGCCAGCAGCCAAGGGCCCTCTGCTTTCTTT | TRBV4-3 | . | . | TRBJ1-1
CASSESGTSYNEQFF | TGTGCCAGCAGCGAAAGCGGTACCTCCTACAATGAGCAGTTCTTC | TRBV7-2 | . | . | TRBJ2-1
CASSLGGTGVLDTQYF | TGTGCCAGCAGCTTAGGGGGGACAGGAGTCCTGGATACGCAGTATTTT | TRBV7-9 | few | TRBD1 | TRBJ2-3
CASSESGTADEKLFF | TGTGCCAGCAGTGAGTCCGGGACAGCGGATGAAAAACTGTTTTTT | TRBV25-1 | . | TRBD1 | TRBJ1-4
CASSSDGTGINQPQHF | TGTGCCAGCAGTTCGGACGGGACAGGGATCAATCAGCCCCAGCATTTT | TRBV27 | . | TRBD1 | TRBJ1-5
CASSFGGGGNSPLHF | TGTGCCAGCAGCTTTGGAGGGGGCGGGAATTCACCCCTCCACTTT | TRBV5-8 | . | TRBD1 | TRBJ1-6
CASSQDGLLSGSDTQYF | TGCGCCAGCAGCCAAGATGGACTTTTATCCGGGTCAGATACGCAGTATTTT | TRBV4-1 | many | . | TRBJ2-3
CASTKGGGGGYGYTF | TGTGCCAGCACCAAGGGTGGGGGAGGCGGCTATGGCTACACCTTC | TRBV9 | once | . | TRBJ1-2
CASSQDSRQLNEQFF | TGCGCCAGCAGCCAAGATAGCAGACAGCTCAATGAGCAGTTCTTC | TRBV4-3 | . | . | TRBJ2-1
CASSSKGHSYEQYF | TGTGCCAGCAGTTCGAAGGGACATTCCTACGAGCAGTACTTC | TRBV5-4 | . | . | TRBJ2-7
CASSADRDGQPQHF | TGTGCCAGCAGCGCGGACAGGGACGGCCAGCCCCAGCATTTT | TRBV7-2 | few | TRBD1 | TRBJ1-5
CASSLEAGAGYTF | TGCGCCAGCAGCTTGGAGGCAGGGGCTGGCTACACCTTC | TRBV5-1 | once | . | TRBJ1-2
CASSLGSGLGNTIYF | TGCGCCAGCAGCTTGGGCTCGGGTCTCGGAAACACCATATATTTT | TRBV5-1 | few | . | TRBJ1-3
CASSLRPAGEVREQYF | TGCGCCAGCAGCCTGCGACCCGCGGGAGAGGTACGCGAGCAGTACTTC | TRBV4-1 | . | TRBD2 | TRBJ2-7
CASSYSNRAETQYF | TGTGCCAGCAGTTACTCGAACAGGGCAGAGACCCAGTACTTC | TRBV6-5 | . | . | TRBJ2-5
CASRERGVRSNSPLHF | TGTGCCAGCCGAGAACGGGGAGTTCGGTCTAATTCACCCCTCCACTTT | TRBV28 | . | . | TRBJ1-6
CASSPDGLGGWYEQYF | TGTGCCAGCAGTCCCGACGGGTTGGGGGGTTGGTACGAGCAGTACTTC | TRBV6-6 | . | . | TRBJ2-7
CASSTGSTGTGNSPLHF | TGTGCCAGTAGTACGGGATCAACCGGGACAGGGAATTCACCCCTCCACTTT | TRBV19 | . | TRBD1 | TRBJ1-6